Listed below are T cell receptor beta chains from one sample, sequenced in a study of CD8 T cells in ankylosing spondylitis. Each CDR3 protein is one row after TCRdb ran MiXCR on the 5' RACE reads. Seen here are more than 250,000 distinct CDR3 sequences, roughly 8% observed once, and the top ten hold 13% to 15%. Sequencing used blood, either unsorted or a sorted T cell fraction (not recorded which). All receptors derive from a male donor with ankylosing spondylitis. The CDR3 runs from the conserved cysteine through the conserved F or W. The D gene is left open where the match is weak. The listing skips clone size in some rows; elsewhere it reads once, few, many or a size class.

TRBV5-1	.	TRBJ2-6	many	CASSGEQGLSGANVLTF	TGCGCCAGCAGCGGAGAACAGGGCCTCTCTGGGGCCAACGTCCTGACTTTC
TRBV18	.	TRBJ1-1	.	CASSPRGETEAFF	TGTGCCAGCTCACCAAGGGGCGAAACTGAAGCTTTCTTT
TRBV14	.	TRBJ2-3	.	CASSQEIRSTDTQYF	TGTGCCAGCAGCCAAGAAATACGGAGCACAGATACGCAGTATTTT
TRBV12-3/TRBV12-4	TRBD2	TRBJ2-1	few	CASSLRASGSFGEQFF	TGTGCCAGCAGTTTACGGGCTAGCGGGAGTTTCGGTGAGCAGTTCTTC
TRBV5-1	.	TRBJ2-7	many	CASSLDLLREQYF	TGCGCCAGCAGCTTGGACCTGCTCCGCGAGCAGTACTTC
TRBV4-3	.	TRBJ2-7	.	CASSQSTIDYEQYF	TGCGCCAGCAGCCAATCGACTATAGACTACGAGCAGTACTTC
TRBV28	.	TRBJ2-3	many	CASMRDVDTQYF	TGTGCCAGCATGCGGGATGTCGATACGCAGTATTTT
TRBV11-3	.	TRBJ2-1	many	CASSLSLSNPKFF	TGTGCCAGCAGCTTAAGTCTCTCGAACCCAAAGTTCTTC
TRBV5-1	.	TRBJ2-3	.	CASSLVPDTQYF	TGCGCCAGCAGCTTGGTTCCGGATACGCAGTATTTT
TRBV9	TRBD2	TRBJ2-1	.	CASSVVSSGPLNEQFF	TGTGCCAGCAGCGTAGTAAGTAGCGGGCCGCTCAATGAGCAGTTCTTC
TRBV14	.	TRBJ2-5	few	CASSQARETQYF	TGTGCCAGCAGCCAAGCACGGGAGACCCAGTACTTC
TRBV29-1	.	TRBJ2-7	many	CSVEGQGTYEQYF	TGCAGCGTTGAAGGGCAGGGGACCTACGAGCAGTACTTC
TRBV6-5	.	TRBJ2-7	few	CASRYRSIPLGSYEQYF	TGTGCCAGCAGATACCGATCCATCCCCTTGGGCTCCTACGAGCAGTACTTC
TRBV5-1	TRBD1	TRBJ2-7	few	CASSKTGGSYEQYF	TGCGCCAGCAGCAAGACAGGGGGCTCTTACGAGCAGTACTTC
TRBV10-3	.	TRBJ1-4	.	CATRRGSPNEKLFF	TGTGCCACCAGACGGGGGTCACCCAATGAAAAACTGTTTTTT
TRBV29-1	.	TRBJ2-7	few	CSVRFGTGSYEQYF	TGCAGCGTTCGTTTTGGAACAGGGTCCTACGAGCAGTACTTC
TRBV29-1	.	TRBJ2-3	.	CSVGGAGAPLAYF	TGCAGCGTTGGGGGAGCGGGCGCCCCGCTGGCTTATTTT
TRBV7-2	TRBD2	TRBJ2-3	.	CASSLETSSDTQYF	TGTGCCAGCAGCTTAGAGACTAGCTCGGATACGCAGTATTTT
TRBV12-3/TRBV12-4	.	TRBJ2-6	many	CASSFYSGANVLTF	TGTGCCAGCAGTTTTTACTCTGGGGCCAACGTCCTGACTTTC
TRBV18	TRBD2	TRBJ2-1	.	CASSNSGSGNEQFF	TGTGCCAGCTCAAATAGCGGGAGCGGGAATGAGCAGTTCTTC
TRBV7-2	.	TRBJ1-2	.	CASSLYPSIVDGYTF	TGTGCCAGCAGCTTATATCCCTCCATAGTCGATGGCTACACCTTC
TRBV9	.	TRBJ1-4	.	CASSKGDQDREKLFF	TGTGCCAGCTCAAAAGGGGACCAGGACCGAGAAAAACTGTTTTTT
TRBV6-5	TRBD2	TRBJ2-3	few	CASSYSPVAGGPTADTQYF	TGTGCCAGCAGTTACTCTCCCGTAGCGGGAGGGCCGACGGCAGATACGCAGTATTTT
TRBV5-1	.	TRBJ2-3	.	CASSLVGDGATQYF	TGCGCCAGCAGCTTGGTCGGAGACGGTGCTACGCAGTATTTT
TRBV7-9	.	TRBJ2-5	once	CASSSSFSQETQYF	TGTGCCAGCAGCTCATCCTTTTCCCAAGAGACCCAGTACTTC
TRBV29-1	.	TRBJ2-1	.	CSVLGQGKNEQFF	TGCAGCGTTTTGGGGCAGGGAAAAAATGAGCAGTTCTTC
TRBV7-9	TRBD1	TRBJ2-7	.	CASRGDRDYEQYF	TGTGCCAGCAGAGGGGACAGGGACTACGAGCAGTACTTC
TRBV7-6	TRBD2	TRBJ2-3	.	CASSLRTSGTDTQYF	TGTGCCAGCAGCTTGCGTACTAGCGGGACCGATACGCAGTATTTT
TRBV5-1	.	TRBJ1-1	many	CASSLVRGEAFF	TGCGCCAGCAGCTTGGTTCGAGGGGAAGCTTTCTTT
TRBV27	.	TRBJ1-5	few	CASSLTGYSNQPQHF	TGTGCCAGCAGTTTAACAGGCTATAGCAATCAGCCCCAGCATTTT
TRBV6-1	.	TRBJ2-6	.	CASREGFGANVLTF	TGTGCCAGCAGAGAAGGCTTTGGGGCCAACGTCCTGACTTTC
TRBV14	TRBD2	TRBJ2-3	.	CASSFLAGGRTQYF	TGTGCCAGCAGCTTTCTAGCGGGAGGTCGTACGCAGTATTTT
TRBV20-1	.	TRBJ2-1	.	CSAPASGSAYNEQFF	TGCAGTGCTCCCGCGAGCGGGTCCGCCTACAATGAGCAGTTCTTC
TRBV6-1	TRBD1	TRBJ1-5	.	CASFGTGNQPQHF	TGTGCCAGCTTCGGGACAGGCAATCAGCCCCAGCATTTT
TRBV7-2	TRBD1	TRBJ1-4	.	CASSFRTGGGEKLFF	TGTGCCAGCAGCTTCAGGACAGGCGGGGGTGAAAAACTGTTTTTT
TRBV3-1	TRBD2	TRBJ2-7	.	CASSQASGNSYEQYF	TGTGCCAGCAGCCAAGCTAGCGGCAACTCCTACGAGCAGTACTTC
TRBV10-3	.	TRBJ2-3	.	CAISTDTDTQYF	TGTGCCATCAGTACTGACACAGATACGCAGTATTTT
TRBV7-9	.	TRBJ1-4	many	CASSLGQTANEKLFF	TGTGCCAGCAGCTTAGGACAGACCGCTAATGAAAAACTGTTTTTT
TRBV4-1	.	TRBJ2-4	few	CASSQDWVLAKNIQYF	TGCGCCAGCAGCCAAGATTGGGTACTAGCCAAAAACATTCAGTACTTC
TRBV7-9	TRBD2	TRBJ2-7	few	CASSWGLAGYEQYF	TGTGCCAGCAGCTGGGGACTAGCTGGATACGAGCAGTACTTC
TRBV6-5	TRBD1	TRBJ2-3	few	CASTSPLQGVLDTQYF	TGTGCCAGCACTTCCCCTCTACAGGGGGTCTTGGATACGCAGTATTTT
TRBV2	.	TRBJ1-6	many	CASKETEEPLHF	TGTGCCAGCAAGGAGACCGAGGAGCCCCTCCACTTT
TRBV6-1	TRBD1	TRBJ1-5	few	CASSPDRGQPQHF	TGTGCCAGCAGTCCGGACAGGGGCCAGCCCCAGCATTTT
TRBV20-1	.	TRBJ2-7	once	CSARPRGTYEQYF	TGCAGTGCTAGACCGCGCGGTACCTACGAGCAGTACTTC
TRBV12-3/TRBV12-4	.	TRBJ1-5	few	CASSLGGGKGLISPQHF	TGTGCCAGCAGTTTGGGCGGGGGCAAGGGCCTAATCTCTCCCCAGCATTTT
TRBV6-2/TRBV6-3	.	TRBJ1-1	.	CASSYLPDTEAFF	TGTGCCAGCAGTTACCTTCCTGACACTGAAGCTTTCTTT
TRBV4-1	.	TRBJ2-5	.	CASSQDQEGDVQETQYF	TGCGCCAGCAGCCAAGATCAAGAAGGGGACGTACAAGAGACCCAGTACTTC
TRBV28	.	TRBJ2-1	many	CASSSTAYNEQFF	TGTGCCAGCAGTTCCACAGCCTACAATGAGCAGTTCTTC
TRBV5-6	TRBD2	TRBJ2-2	many	CASSKGLAGERGGELFF	TGTGCCAGCAGCAAAGGACTAGCGGGAGAACGCGGCGGGGAGCTGTTTTTT
TRBV30	.	TRBJ2-1	.	CAWGTASSYNEQFF	TGTGCCTGGGGTACAGCGTCCTCCTACAATGAGCAGTTCTTC
TRBV6-2/TRBV6-3	.	TRBJ2-5	many	CASSYYGETQYF	TGTGCCAGCAGTTACTACGGAGAGACCCAGTACTTC
TRBV27	.	TRBJ1-2	few	CASTNYPPGAPNYGYTF	TGTGCCAGCACCAACTACCCCCCGGGAGCCCCTAACTATGGCTACACCTTC
TRBV20-1	.	TRBJ1-2	.	CSVPLGDNYGYTF	TGCAGTGTCCCCCTCGGGGACAATTATGGCTACACCTTC
TRBV29-1	.	TRBJ2-6	few	CSVEGGGTSSGANVLTF	TGCAGCGTTGAAGGTGGGGGGACGAGCTCTGGGGCCAACGTCCTGACTTTC
TRBV5-1	TRBD1	TRBJ2-6	.	CASSLAPGQGFGANVLTF	TGCGCCAGCAGCTTGGCCCCGGGACAGGGGTTCGGGGCCAACGTCCTGACTTTC